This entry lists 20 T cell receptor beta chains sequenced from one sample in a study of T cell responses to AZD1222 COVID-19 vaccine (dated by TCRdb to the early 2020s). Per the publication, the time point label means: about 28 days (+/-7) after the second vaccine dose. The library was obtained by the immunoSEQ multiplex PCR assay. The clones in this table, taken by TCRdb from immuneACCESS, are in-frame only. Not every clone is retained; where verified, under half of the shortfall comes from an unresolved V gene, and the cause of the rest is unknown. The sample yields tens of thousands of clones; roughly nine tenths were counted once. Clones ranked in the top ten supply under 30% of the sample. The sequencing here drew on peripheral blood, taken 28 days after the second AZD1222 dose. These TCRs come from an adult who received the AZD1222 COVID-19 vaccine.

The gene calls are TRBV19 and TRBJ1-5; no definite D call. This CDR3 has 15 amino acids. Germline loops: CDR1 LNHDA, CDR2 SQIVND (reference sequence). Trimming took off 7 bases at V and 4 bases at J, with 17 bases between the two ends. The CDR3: CASIDPGRINQPQHF. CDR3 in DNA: TGTGCCAGTATAGACCCTGGGCGGATTAATCAGCCCCAGCATTTT. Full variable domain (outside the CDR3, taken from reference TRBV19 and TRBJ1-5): DGGITQSPKYLFRKEGQNVTLSCEQNLNHDAMYWYRQDPGQGLRLIYYSQIVNDFQKGDIAEGYSVSREKKESFPLTVTSAQKNPTAFYLCASIDPGRINQPQHFGDGTRLSIL.

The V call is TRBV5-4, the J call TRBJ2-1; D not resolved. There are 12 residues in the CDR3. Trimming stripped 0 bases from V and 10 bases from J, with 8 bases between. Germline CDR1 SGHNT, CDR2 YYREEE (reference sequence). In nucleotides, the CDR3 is TGTGCCAGCAGCTTGGTCCTGAGCGAGCAGTTCTTC. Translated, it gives CASSLVLSEQFF. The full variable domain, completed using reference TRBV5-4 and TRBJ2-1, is ETGVTQSPTHLIKTRGQQVTLRCSSQSGHNTVSWYQQALGQGPQFIFQYYREEENGRGNFPPRFSGLQFPNYSSELNVNALELDDSALYLCASSLVLSEQFFGPGTRLTVL.

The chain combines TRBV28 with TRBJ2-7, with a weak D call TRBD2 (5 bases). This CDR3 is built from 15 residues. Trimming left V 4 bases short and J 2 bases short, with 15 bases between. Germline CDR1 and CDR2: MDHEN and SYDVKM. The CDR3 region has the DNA TGTGCCAGCAGTTCCCACACGGACTCTCCCTACGAGCAGTACTTC. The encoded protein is CASSSHTDSPYEQYF.

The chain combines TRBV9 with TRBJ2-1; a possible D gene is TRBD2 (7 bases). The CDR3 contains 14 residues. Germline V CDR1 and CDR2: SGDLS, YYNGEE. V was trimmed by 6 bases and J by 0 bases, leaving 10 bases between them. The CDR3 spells CASKGGSSYNEQFF. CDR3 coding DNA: TGTGCCAGCAAGGGGGGGAGCTCCTACAATGAGCAGTTCTTC. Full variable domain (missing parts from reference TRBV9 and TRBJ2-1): DSGVTQTPKHLITATGQRVTLRCSPRSGDLSVYWYQQSLDQGLQFLIQYYNGEERAKGNILERFSAQQFPDLHSELNLSSLELGDSALYFCASKGGSSYNEQFFGPGTRLTVL.

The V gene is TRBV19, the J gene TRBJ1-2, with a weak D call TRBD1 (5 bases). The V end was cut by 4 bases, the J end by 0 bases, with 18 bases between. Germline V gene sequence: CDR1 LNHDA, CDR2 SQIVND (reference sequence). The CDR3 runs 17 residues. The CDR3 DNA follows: TGTGCCAGTAGTACCATGACAGCGCGGCGAGCTAACTATGGCTACACCTTC. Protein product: CASSTMTARRANYGYTF.

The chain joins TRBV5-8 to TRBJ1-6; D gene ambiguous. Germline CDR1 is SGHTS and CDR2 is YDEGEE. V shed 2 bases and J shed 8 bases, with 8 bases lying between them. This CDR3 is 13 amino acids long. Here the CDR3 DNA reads TGTGCCAGCAGCTTTCTGGGTTATTCACCCCTCCACTTT. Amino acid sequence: CASSFLGYSPLHF.

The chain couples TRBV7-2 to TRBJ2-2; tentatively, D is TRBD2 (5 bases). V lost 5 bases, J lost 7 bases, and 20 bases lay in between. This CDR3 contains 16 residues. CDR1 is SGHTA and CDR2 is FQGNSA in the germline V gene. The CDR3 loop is CASSPRARGYGGELFF. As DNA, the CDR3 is TGTGCCAGCAGCCCTAGAGCGAGAGGGTATGGCGGGGAGCTGTTTTTT.

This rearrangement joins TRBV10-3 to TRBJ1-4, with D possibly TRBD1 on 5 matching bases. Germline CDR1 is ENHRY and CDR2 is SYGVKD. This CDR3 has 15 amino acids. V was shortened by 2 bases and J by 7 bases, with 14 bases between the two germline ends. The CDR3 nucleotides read TGTGCCATCAGTGAGGGGCAGGGTCCCGGTGAAAAACTGTTTTTT. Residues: CAISEGQGPGEKLFF.

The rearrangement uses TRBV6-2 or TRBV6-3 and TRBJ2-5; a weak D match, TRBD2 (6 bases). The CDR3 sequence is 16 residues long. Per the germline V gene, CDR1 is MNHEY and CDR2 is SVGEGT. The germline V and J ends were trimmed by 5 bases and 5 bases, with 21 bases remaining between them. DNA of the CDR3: TGTGCCAGCAGTACGACTAGGTCAGGGTTTCGCGAGACCCAGTACTTC. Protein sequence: CASSTTRSGFRETQYF.

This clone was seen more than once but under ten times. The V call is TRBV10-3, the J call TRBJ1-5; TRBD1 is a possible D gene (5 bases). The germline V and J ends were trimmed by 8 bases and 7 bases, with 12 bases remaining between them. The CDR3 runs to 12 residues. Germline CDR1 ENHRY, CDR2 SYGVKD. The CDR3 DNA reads TGTGCCATCTTCTGGGGGGTGCAGCCCCAGCATTTT. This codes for CAIFWGVQPQHF.

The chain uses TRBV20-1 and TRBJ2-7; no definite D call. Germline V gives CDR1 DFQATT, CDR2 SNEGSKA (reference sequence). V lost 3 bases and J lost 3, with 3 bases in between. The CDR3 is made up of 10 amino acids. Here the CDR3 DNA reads TGCAGTGCTAGTCTCTACGAGCAGTACTTC. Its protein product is CSASLYEQYF.

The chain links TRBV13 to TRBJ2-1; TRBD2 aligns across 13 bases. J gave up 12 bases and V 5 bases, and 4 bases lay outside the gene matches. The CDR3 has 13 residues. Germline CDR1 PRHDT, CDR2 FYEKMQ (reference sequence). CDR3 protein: CASSPGTSGTQFF. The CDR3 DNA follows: TGTGCCAGCAGCCCCGGGACTAGCGGGACGCAGTTCTTC. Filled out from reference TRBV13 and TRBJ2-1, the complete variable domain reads AAGVIQSPRHLIKEKRETATLKCYPIPRHDTVYWYQQGPGQDPQFLISFYEKMQSDKGSIPDRFSAQQFSDYHSELNMSSLELGDSALYFCASSPGTSGTQFFGPGTRLTVL.

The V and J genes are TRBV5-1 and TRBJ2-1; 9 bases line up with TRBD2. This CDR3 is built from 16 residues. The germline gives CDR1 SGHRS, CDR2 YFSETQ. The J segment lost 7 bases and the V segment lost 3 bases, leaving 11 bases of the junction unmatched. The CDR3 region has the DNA TGCGCCAGCAGCTCCCCCGGAGGTAGCGGGAGAAATGAGCAGTTCTTC. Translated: CASSSPGGSGRNEQFF.

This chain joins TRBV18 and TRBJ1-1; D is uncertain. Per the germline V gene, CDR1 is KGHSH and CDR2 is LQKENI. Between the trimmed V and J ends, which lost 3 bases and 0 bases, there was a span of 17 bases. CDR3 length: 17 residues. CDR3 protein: CASSPYTTFGVNTEAFF. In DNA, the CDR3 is TGTGCCAGCTCACCCTACACCACTTTTGGGGTGAACACTGAAGCTTTCTTT.

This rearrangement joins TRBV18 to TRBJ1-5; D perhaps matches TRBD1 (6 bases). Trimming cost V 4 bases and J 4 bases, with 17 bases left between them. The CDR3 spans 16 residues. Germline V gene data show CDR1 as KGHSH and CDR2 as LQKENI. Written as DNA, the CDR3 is TGTGCCAGCTCACTAACGGGACAAGGGGAAAATCAGCCCCAGCATTTT. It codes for CASSLTGQGENQPQHF.

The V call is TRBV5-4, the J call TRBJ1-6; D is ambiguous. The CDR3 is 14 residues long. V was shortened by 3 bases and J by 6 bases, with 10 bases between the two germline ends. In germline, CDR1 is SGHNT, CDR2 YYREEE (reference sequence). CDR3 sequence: CASSSFLGNSPLHF. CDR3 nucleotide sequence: TGTGCCAGCAGCTCTTTTTTGGGTAATTCACCCCTCCACTTT.

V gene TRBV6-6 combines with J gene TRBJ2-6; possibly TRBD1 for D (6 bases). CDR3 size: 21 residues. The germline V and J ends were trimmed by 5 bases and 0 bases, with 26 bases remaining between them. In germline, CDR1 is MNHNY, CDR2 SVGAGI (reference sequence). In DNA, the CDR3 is TGTGCCAGCAGTCCGCACCTGGCTAGAGGACAGTTCCTCTCTGGGGCCAACGTCCTGACTTTC. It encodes CASSPHLARGQFLSGANVLTF.

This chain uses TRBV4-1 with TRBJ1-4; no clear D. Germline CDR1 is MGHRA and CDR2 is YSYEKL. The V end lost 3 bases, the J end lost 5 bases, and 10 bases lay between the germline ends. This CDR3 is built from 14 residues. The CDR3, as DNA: TGCGCCAGCAGCCAGAGACCGAAGAATGAAAAACTGTTTTTT. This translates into CASSQRPKNEKLFF.

The CDR3: CASSPIIRSSYGYTF. CDR3 DNA sequence: TGTGCCAGCTCACCTATAATTCGGTCTTCCTATGGCTACACCTTC. The chain is built from TRBV18 and TRBJ1-2; no reliable D call. The CDR3 has 15 amino acids. The ends were cut back, 3 bases at V and 4 bases at J, with 15 bases in the middle. CDR1 KGHSH and CDR2 LQKENI come from the germline V gene.

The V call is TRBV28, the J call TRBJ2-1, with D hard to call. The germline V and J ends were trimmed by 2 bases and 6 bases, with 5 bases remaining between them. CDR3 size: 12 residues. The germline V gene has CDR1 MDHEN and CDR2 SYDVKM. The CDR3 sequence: CASSLGLNEQFF. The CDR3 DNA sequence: TGTGCCAGCAGTTTAGGGCTCAATGAGCAGTTCTTC.